The rows below give T cell receptor beta chains drawn from one sample of a study of cytomegalovirus exposure and HLA in healthy donors. Profiled with immunoSEQ multiplex PCR; TCRdb holds only in-frame clones, not every one. This table lists approximately 120,000 clones. The sample taken for sequencing was PBMCs. The source is a man aged 18 to 30 in good health and CMV-seronegative. The CDR3 runs from the conserved cysteine through the conserved F or W. The D gene is left open where the match is weak.

CASLAVRPQHF | TGTGCCAGCTTGGCCGTCAGGCCCCAGCATTTT | . | TRBV2 | 11 | TRBJ1-5
CASSPFAVGRGLMNTEAFF | TGTGCCAGCTCACCTTTCGCGGTAGGCAGGGGCCTCATGAACACTGAAGCTTTCTTT | . | TRBV18 | 19 | TRBJ1-1
CASSLAISKQNYGYTF | TGCGCCAGCAGCTTGGCCATAAGTAAACAGAACTATGGCTACACCTTC | . | TRBV5-1 | 16 | TRBJ1-2
CASSVLTDQETQYF | TGTGCCAGCAGCGTACTAACCGACCAAGAGACCCAGTACTTC | . | TRBV9 | 14 | TRBJ2-5
CASSGAGGTGVSEQYF | TGTGCCAGCAGCGGCGCCGGCGGTACAGGGGTAAGCGAGCAGTACTTC | TRBD1 | TRBV9 | 16 | TRBJ2-7
CAISAHRDRGRLAGGYEQYF | TGTGCCATCAGTGCACACCGGGACAGGGGGCGACTAGCGGGGGGCTACGAGCAGTACTTC | . | TRBV10-3 | 20 | TRBJ2-7
CASSLGYGEDYGYTF | TGCGCCAGCAGCCTCGGATACGGGGAGGACTATGGCTACACCTTC | . | TRBV4-1 | 15 | TRBJ1-2
CASSRQGETGELFF | TGTGCCAGCAGCCGACAGGGGGAAACCGGGGAGCTGTTTTTT | TRBD1 | TRBV2 | 14 | TRBJ2-2
CASSSQAGLSYNEQFF | TGTGCCAGCAGTTCGCAAGCGGGGCTATCCTACAATGAGCAGTTCTTC | TRBD2 | TRBV2 | 16 | TRBJ2-1
CSGLGNEQFF | TGCAGCGGACTAGGGAATGAGCAGTTCTTC | . | TRBV29-1 | 10 | TRBJ2-1
CASSVSSGYTF | TGTGCCAGCAGTGTTAGTAGTGGCTACACCTTC | . | TRBV2 | 11 | TRBJ1-2
CASSLGLAISGNTIYF | TGCGCCAGCAGCTTGGGCCTGGCCATCTCTGGAAACACCATATATTTT | . | TRBV5-1 | 16 | TRBJ1-3
CASSNYRGKETQYF | TGTGCCAGCAGCAACTACAGGGGAAAGGAGACCCAGTACTTC | TRBD1 | TRBV27 | 14 | TRBJ2-5
CASSLRSAGASTDTQYF | TGCGCCAGCAGCTTGCGTAGTGCAGGGGCTAGCACAGATACGCAGTATTTT | . | TRBV5-1 | 17 | TRBJ2-3
CASSTTVTSTDTQYF | TGTGCCAGCAGCACGACAGTTACTTCCACAGATACGCAGTATTTT | . | TRBV6-5 | 15 | TRBJ2-3
CASSYSRATQPQHF | TGTGCCAGCAGTTACTCGAGGGCTACTCAGCCCCAGCATTTT | . | TRBV6-5 | 14 | TRBJ1-5
CAWSVWRLSELFF | TGTGCCTGGAGTGTATGGCGGCTATCGGAACTGTTTTTT | . | TRBV30 | 13 | TRBJ1-4
CASSYGQGFTDTQYF | TGTGCCAGCAGCTACGGACAGGGATTCACAGATACGCAGTATTTT | TRBD1 | TRBV5-6 | 15 | TRBJ2-3
CASTPPSAEAFF | TGTGCCAGCACCCCCCCAAGCGCTGAAGCTTTCTTT | . | TRBV28 | 12 | TRBJ1-1
CASSLGGRNQPQHF | TGTGCCAGCAGTTTAGGGGGCCGCAATCAGCCCCAGCATTTT | . | TRBV27 | 14 | TRBJ1-5
CASSEIGGYSPLHF | TGTGCCAGCAGTGAGATAGGGGGATATTCACCCCTCCACTTT | . | TRBV6-1 | 14 | TRBJ1-6
CASSFVRGRGNQPQHF | TGTGCCAGCAGTTTTGTCAGGGGGCGCGGCAATCAGCCCCAGCATTTT | TRBD1 | TRBV28 | 16 | TRBJ1-5
CASSFEQTDYGYTF | TGTGCCAGCAGCTTTGAACAGACAGACTATGGCTACACCTTC | . | TRBV7-9 | 14 | TRBJ1-2
CASSARTDTQYF | TGTGCCAGCAGCGCTCGCACAGATACGCAGTATTTT | . | TRBV9 | 12 | TRBJ2-3
CATSRDRAGQGYGYTF | TGTGCCACCAGCAGAGACCGGGCTGGACAGGGGTATGGCTACACCTTC | TRBD1 | TRBV15 | 16 | TRBJ1-2
CASTSGRASYNEQFF | TGCGCCAGTACTAGTGGGAGGGCCTCCTACAATGAGCAGTTCTTC | TRBD2 | TRBV4-1 | 15 | TRBJ2-1
CASSQASGGAGYEQYF | TGCGCCAGCAGCCAAGCTAGCGGGGGGGCCGGGTACGAGCAGTACTTC | TRBD2 | TRBV4-1 | 16 | TRBJ2-7
CASSTGGASHEQYF | TGTGCCAGCAGCACAGGGGGCGCGAGCCACGAGCAGTACTTC | TRBD1 | TRBV6-1 | 14 | TRBJ2-7
CASSSGTGGIGSYGYTF | TGTGCCAGCAGCTCCGGGACAGGGGGCATTGGTAGCTATGGCTACACCTTC | TRBD1 | TRBV28 | 17 | TRBJ1-2
CASSATGASQKLFF | TGTGCCAGCAGCGCAACAGGGGCGTCCCAGAAACTGTTTTTT | TRBD1 | TRBV6-1 | 14 | TRBJ1-4
CASSHQGQGGRSRTEAFF | TGCGCCAGCAGCCACCAAGGACAGGGTGGACGCTCTCGCACTGAAGCTTTCTTT | TRBD1 | TRBV4-1 | 18 | TRBJ1-1
CSVAGTVNEKLFF | TGCAGCGTTGCCGGGACTGTGAATGAAAAACTGTTTTTT | . | TRBV29-1 | 13 | TRBJ1-4
CASSLTGNSNQPQHF | TGTGCCAGTAGCCTTACCGGGAATAGCAATCAGCCCCAGCATTTT | . | TRBV19 | 15 | TRBJ1-5
CASSEAIGGSYGYTF | TGTGCCAGCAGTGAAGCGATAGGCGGAAGCTATGGCTACACCTTC | . | TRBV6-1 | 15 | TRBJ1-2
CASSEGRMIDGDNTGELFF | TGTGCCAGCAGTGAAGGCAGAATGATCGACGGAGACAACACCGGGGAGCTGTTTTTT | . | TRBV6-1 | 19 | TRBJ2-2
CASSLLDRGEQYF | TGTGCCAGCAGCTTATTAGACCGGGGCGAGCAGTACTTC | . | TRBV7-8 | 13 | TRBJ2-7
CASSLAERYNQETQYF | TGTGCCAGCAGTTTAGCCGAGCGATACAACCAAGAGACCCAGTACTTC | . | TRBV28 | 16 | TRBJ2-5
CSVWELVISDTQYF | TGCAGCGTCTGGGAACTAGTGATTTCAGATACGCAGTATTTT | . | TRBV29-1 | 14 | TRBJ2-3
CASSIALTGRTEAFF | TGTGCCAGTAGTATTGCTCTCACAGGGCGCACGGAAGCTTTCTTT | . | TRBV19 | 15 | TRBJ1-1
CASSLGKGDGYTF | TGTGCCAGCAGCCTGGGAAAGGGGGACGGCTACACCTTC | . | TRBV5-6 | 13 | TRBJ1-2
CASSPFPPHSGGLYEQYF | TGTGCCAGCTCACCATTCCCCCCCCATAGCGGGGGACTCTACGAGCAGTACTTC | TRBD2 | TRBV18 | 18 | TRBJ2-7
CASSLNFLQGTEAFF | TGTGCCAGCAGCTTAAATTTTTTGCAGGGCACTGAAGCTTTCTTT | . | TRBV7-4 | 15 | TRBJ1-1
CATTSPGSPQDTQYF | TGTGCCACCACGTCCCCCGGGAGTCCCCAGGATACGCAGTATTTT | . | TRBV15 | 15 | TRBJ2-3
CASSLSPETSGASYEQYF | TGTGCCAGCAGCTTAAGCCCCGAGACTAGCGGGGCCTCCTACGAGCAGTACTTC | TRBD2 | TRBV7-6 | 18 | TRBJ2-7
CASSLELYSYEQYF | TGTGCCAGCAGCTTGGAACTCTACTCCTACGAGCAGTACTTC | . | TRBV5-6 | 14 | TRBJ2-7
CASSNGQLPEQYF | TGTGCCAGTAGTAACGGTCAATTACCCGAGCAGTACTTC | . | TRBV19 | 13 | TRBJ2-7
CASRQGLAGGRETQYF | TGTGCCAGCAGGCAGGGACTAGCGGGAGGGAGAGAGACCCAGTACTTC | TRBD2 | TRBV5-6 | 16 | TRBJ2-5
CASSLRSGYGYTF | TGCGCCAGCAGCTTGCGGAGCGGGTATGGCTACACCTTC | . | TRBV5-1 | 13 | TRBJ1-2
CASTGGLPSRGAQYF | TGTGCCAGTACGGGGGGCCTCCCGTCCCGGGGGGCGCAGTATTTT | . | TRBV19 | 15 | TRBJ2-3
CASSLQGNSNQPQHF | TGTGCCAGCAGTTTACAGGGTAATAGCAATCAGCCCCAGCATTTT | . | TRBV2 | 15 | TRBJ1-5
CASSAIPGQGGQPQHF | TGCGCCAGCAGCGCAATACCGGGACAGGGGGGGCAGCCCCAGCATTTT | TRBD1 | TRBV5-1 | 16 | TRBJ1-5